The TCR beta chain described here comes from a study of T cell changes during pregnancy in multiple sclerosis. Libraries were prepared by immunoSEQ multiplex PCR; TCRdb keeps only in-frame clonotypes and omits some of them. The sample lists around 100,000 clones, approximately 90% occurring once. This CDR3 is 15 amino acids long. Trimming removed 7 bases from V and 0 bases from J, with 13 bases in between. From germline, CDR1 is MNHNS and CDR2 SASEGT. This clonotype originated in a female donor with multiple sclerosis, enrolled in a pregnancy study. The rearrangement uses TRBV6-1 and TRBJ1-5; D not resolved. The material sequenced was peripheral blood, taken in the third trimester of pregnancy. CDR3: CASKSGQYSNQPQHF. In nucleotides, the CDR3 is TGTGCCAGCAAATCTGGGCAGTATAGCAATCAGCCCCAGCATTTT.